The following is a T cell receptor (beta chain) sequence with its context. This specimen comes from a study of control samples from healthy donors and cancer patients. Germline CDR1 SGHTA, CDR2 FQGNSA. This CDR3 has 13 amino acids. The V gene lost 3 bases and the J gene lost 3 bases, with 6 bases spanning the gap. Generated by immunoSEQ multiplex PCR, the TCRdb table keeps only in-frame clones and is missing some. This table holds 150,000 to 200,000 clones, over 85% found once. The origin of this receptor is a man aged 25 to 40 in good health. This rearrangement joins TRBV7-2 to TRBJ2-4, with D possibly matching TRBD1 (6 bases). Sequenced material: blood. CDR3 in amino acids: CASSLDSKNIQYF. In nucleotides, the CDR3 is TGTGCCAGCAGCTTGGACAGCAAAAACATTCAGTACTTC.